This T cell receptor (beta chain) is from a study of OX40 agonist ivuxolimab in advanced cancers. About the study: Age averaged around 60 years (range roughly 23 to 80), and 82.7% were male. Previous treatment with anti-PD-1, anti-PD-L1 or anti-CTLA-4 therapy was allowed; 35% to 50% had received some. Study-wide points: Researchers report that CD8+ T cells had, on average, more expanded clones than CD4+. At 0.1 to 3.0 mg/kg, CD4+ and CD8+ blood T cells expanded clonally by week 6.

Germline trimming cut 3 bases from V and 0 bases from J; bases unmatched to any gene: 6. CDR1 and CDR2 (germline): MNHNS, SASEGT. This CDR3 is built from 19 residues. With regard to this clone: The antigen is undetermined.

Sequencing used immunoSEQ multiplex PCR; TCRdb keeps in-frame clones, though not all of them. The sample has about 37,000 clones, more than 75% seen once; the top ten hold around 20%. The input for sequencing was CD4+ or CD8+ T cells sorted from blood, taken in a trial of the OX40 agonist ivuxolimab. The sequence derives from an adult with an advanced solid tumor such as melanoma, head and neck, liver or kidney cancer. The chain is built from TRBV6-1 and TRBJ2-4, with TRBD2 matching over 15 bases. The CDR3 region is CASSEAGLAGGLAKNIQYF. The DNA of the CDR3 is TGTGCCAGCAGTGAGGCAGGACTAGCGGGGGGGCTAGCCAAAAACATTCAGTACTTC.